These T cell receptor beta chains were read from a single sample in a study of T cell repertoires in cytomegalovirus infection. Their target antigens are unknown. Via MiXCR, TCRdb re-called the reads, giving one row per CDR3 protein. The sample yields around 800,000 distinct CDR3 sequences, approximately 30% seen once. The specimen was cultured CD8+ T cells from PBMCs, collected from culture after CMV antigen stimulation. The receptor source for this set is a human donor in good health (CMV status not recorded). Some clones in this sample may be carry-over from other donors' samples. The CDR3 runs from the conserved cysteine through the conserved F or W. A D gene is named only where the DNA matches it firmly. A clone size is listed for some rows: how often the clone was seen (once, few, many), or a class if it is expanded.

j_call v_call d_call clone_size cdr3_aa cdr3_nt
TRBJ1-5 TRBV7-8 - few CASSLGGGRGRDQPQHF TGTGCCAGCAGCTTGGGGGGCGGGCGGGGTAGGGATCAGCCCCAGCATTTT
TRBJ2-6 TRBV7-6 - few CASSLEIPASGANVLTF TGTGCCAGCAGCTTAGAGATCCCAGCCTCTGGGGCCAACGTCCTGACTTTC
TRBJ1-6 TRBV6-2/TRBV6-3 - few CASDDQSYNSPLHF TGTGCCAGCGACGACCAGAGCTATAATTCACCCCTCCACTTT
TRBJ2-1 TRBV7-6 TRBD2 - CASSSLAGEYNEQFF TGTGCCAGCAGTAGTCTGGCGGGGGAGTACAATGAGCAGTTCTTC
TRBJ1-6 TRBV12-3/TRBV12-4 - - CASSFTLDSDESSYNSPLHF TGTGCCAGCAGTTTCACTCTGGACTCTGATGAAAGCTCCTATAATTCACCCCTCCACTTT
TRBJ2-1 TRBV12-3/TRBV12-4 - - CASRGVGEQFF TGTGCCAGCAGGGGTGTGGGAGAGCAGTTCTTC
TRBJ2-1 TRBV12-3/TRBV12-4 - - CASMVRYNEQFF TGTGCCAGCATGGTACGTTACAATGAGCAGTTCTTC
TRBJ1-2 TRBV7-9 - few CASGLGISHGYTF TGTGCCAGCGGCCTGGGGATCAGTCATGGCTACACCTTC
TRBJ1-3 TRBV7-4 TRBD1 - CASSSTGQGGNTIYF TGTGCCAGCAGCTCCACAGGACAGGGTGGAAACACCATATATTTT
TRBJ2-7 TRBV19 - few CASSTGQRYEQYF TGTGCCAGTAGCACGGGACAAAGATACGAGCAGTACTTC
TRBJ1-2 TRBV6-5 TRBD1 - CASSTGTGGLDGYTF TGTGCCAGCAGTACCGGGACAGGGGGCTTGGATGGCTACACCTTC
TRBJ2-2 TRBV27 - few CASSTSPGNTGELFF TGTGCCAGCAGCACATCTCCGGGGAACACCGGGGAGCTGTTTTTT
TRBJ2-7 TRBV12-3/TRBV12-4 - few CASSTFEGTYEQYF TGTGCCAGCAGTACCTTCGAGGGGACCTACGAGCAGTACTTC
TRBJ2-5 TRBV2 TRBD2 few CASSEAGAGGSETQYF TGTGCCAGCAGTGAAGCGGGGGCGGGGGGCAGTGAGACCCAGTACTTC
TRBJ2-3 TRBV6-6 - few CASSQRRDSLYTDTQYF TGTGCCAGCAGTCAAAGGAGGGACAGTTTATACACAGATACGCAGTATTTT
TRBJ2-2 TRBV4-3 TRBD1 - CASSFSGTGVGELLF TGCGCCAGCAGCTTCTCCGGGACAGGGGTCGGGGAGCTGCTTTTT
TRBJ2-3 TRBV12-3/TRBV12-4 - - CASSLTAWITDTQYF TGTGCCAGCAGTTTGACAGCGTGGATCACAGATACGCAGTATTTT
TRBJ2-1 TRBV19 - few CASIGREDEQFF TGTGCCAGTATTGGGCGTGAGGATGAGCAGTTCTTC
TRBJ2-1 TRBV27 - few CASSFPGGGNEQFF TGTGCCAGCAGTTTCCCCGGAGGGGGCAATGAGCAGTTCTTC
TRBJ1-1 TRBV6-5 - few CASSYTGRSGEAFF TGTGCCAGCAGTTACACCGGGCGGAGTGGTGAAGCTTTCTTT
TRBJ2-3 TRBV2 - once CATPLGGSTDTQYF TGTGCCACCCCCCTCGGGGGAAGCACAGATACGCAGTATTTT
TRBJ2-5 TRBV12-3/TRBV12-4 - once CASRLAGTETQYF TGTGCCAGCAGACTTGCCGGGACGGAGACCCAGTACTTC
TRBJ2-7 TRBV6-1 TRBD2 many CASSPGTSGGPPEQYF TGTGCCAGCAGCCCCGGGACTAGCGGGGGCCCCCCTGAGCAGTACTTC
TRBJ1-2 TRBV9 - - CASSAWQDSFYGYTF TGTGCCAGCAGCGCCTGGCAGGACAGTTTCTATGGCTACACCTTC
TRBJ2-3 TRBV7-2 - many CASSLGLGTDTQYF TGTGCCAGCAGCTTAGGTCTGGGCACAGATACGCAGTATTTT
TRBJ2-7 TRBV5-1 - - CASSGGTYPYEQYF TGCGCCAGCAGCGGGGGGACATATCCCTACGAGCAGTACTTC
TRBJ2-5 TRBV7-2 TRBD2 few CASSWGALAGNQETQYF TGTGCCAGCAGTTGGGGGGCCCTAGCGGGGAACCAAGAGACCCAGTACTTC
TRBJ2-5 TRBV29-1 - few CSVESYDQEQETQYF TGCAGCGTTGAAAGTTACGACCAGGAACAAGAGACCCAGTACTTC
TRBJ2-1 TRBV7-8 TRBD2 - CASSLTGGRHEQFF TGTGCCAGCAGCTTAACGGGCGGGAGACACGAGCAGTTCTTC
TRBJ2-5 TRBV7-9 TRBD2 many CASSPRGQETQYF TGTGCCAGCAGCCCGCGGGGGCAAGAGACCCAGTACTTC
TRBJ1-1 TRBV9 - - CASSVPPGGDTEAFF TGTGCCAGCAGCGTCCCCCCGGGAGGGGACACTGAAGCTTTCTTT
TRBJ2-1 TRBV28 TRBD2 - CASSLSGGTEQFF TGTGCCAGCAGCCTTAGCGGGGGAACTGAGCAGTTCTTC
TRBJ2-2 TRBV2 - - CASSETISNTGELFF TGTGCCAGCAGTGAGACTATTTCGAACACCGGGGAGCTGTTTTTT
TRBJ2-3 TRBV12-3/TRBV12-4 TRBD2 many CASSRTSGDPSTDTQYF TGTGCCAGCAGTCGGACTAGCGGGGACCCAAGCACAGATACGCAGTATTTT
TRBJ1-2 TRBV2 - few CASSETRNNYGYTF TGTGCCAGCAGTGAAACCAGGAATAACTATGGCTACACCTTC